This is a list of T cell receptor beta chains from one sample in a study of blood T cell repertoires in COVID-19. The assay was immunoSEQ multiplex PCR, and TCRdb's table has in-frame clones only and misses some. The top ten clones hold nearly 4.5% of a sample with a few hundred thousand clones, 65% to 90% of them seen once. Sequencing was carried out using peripheral blood. The receptor set was obtained from a man between 45 and 60 years old with acute or convalescent COVID-19. Both conserved end residues are part of each CDR3. Fields, in order: V gene, clone size, J gene, D gene, CDR3 DNA, CDR3 protein. D genes are given only for firm matches. A row's size may be missing; if present it is once, few, many or a size class.

v_call: TRBV7-9; clone_size: -; j_call: TRBJ1-4; d_call: -; cdr3_nt: TGTGCCAGCAGTTCCCGGACACTTACTAATGAAAAACTGTTTTTT; cdr3_aa: CASSSRTLTNEKLFF
v_call: TRBV19; clone_size: -; j_call: TRBJ1-2; d_call: -; cdr3_nt: TGTGCCAGTAGTGGGGCAGGGAGGTATGGCTACACCTTC; cdr3_aa: CASSGAGRYGYTF
v_call: TRBV10-1; clone_size: -; j_call: TRBJ2-2; d_call: -; cdr3_nt: TGCGCCAGCAGTAGAGCAGGAACCGGGGAGCTGTTTTTT; cdr3_aa: CASSRAGTGELFF
v_call: TRBV5-5; clone_size: -; j_call: TRBJ1-1; d_call: TRBD1; cdr3_nt: TGTGCCAGCAGCCGAGAGACAGGGCGGTTGACTTTCTTT; cdr3_aa: CASSRETGRLTFF
v_call: TRBV6-2/TRBV6-3; clone_size: few; j_call: TRBJ2-1; d_call: TRBD1; cdr3_nt: TGTGCCAGCAGTACCCAACAGGGGTACAATGAGCAGTTCTTC; cdr3_aa: CASSTQQGYNEQFF
v_call: TRBV10-1; clone_size: -; j_call: TRBJ2-3; d_call: TRBD2; cdr3_nt: TGCGCCAGCAGTGAGACTCCTGTGCGGGGGGGCCTAGATACGCAGTATTTT; cdr3_aa: CASSETPVRGGLDTQYF
v_call: TRBV10-3; clone_size: -; j_call: TRBJ1-4; d_call: -; cdr3_nt: TGTGCCATCAGGCCAGGGAAGGGGAATGAAAAACTGTTTTTT; cdr3_aa: CAIRPGKGNEKLFF
v_call: TRBV7-8; clone_size: -; j_call: TRBJ2-5; d_call: TRBD1; cdr3_nt: TGTGCCAGCAGCCCCGACAGGGTCGCAGAGACCCAGTACTTC; cdr3_aa: CASSPDRVAETQYF
v_call: TRBV3-1/TRBV3-2; clone_size: -; j_call: TRBJ2-5; d_call: -; cdr3_nt: TGTGCCAGCAGCCGCGGCCGGGAAGGGGAGACCCAGTACTTC; cdr3_aa: CASSRGREGETQYF
v_call: TRBV29-1; clone_size: -; j_call: TRBJ1-3; d_call: -; cdr3_nt: TGCAGCGTTCTACAGGGAAACACCATATATTTT; cdr3_aa: CSVLQGNTIYF
v_call: TRBV20-1; clone_size: -; j_call: TRBJ1-6; d_call: -; cdr3_nt: TGCAGTGCTACAAGGGGTTCACCCCTCCACTTT; cdr3_aa: CSATRGSPLHF